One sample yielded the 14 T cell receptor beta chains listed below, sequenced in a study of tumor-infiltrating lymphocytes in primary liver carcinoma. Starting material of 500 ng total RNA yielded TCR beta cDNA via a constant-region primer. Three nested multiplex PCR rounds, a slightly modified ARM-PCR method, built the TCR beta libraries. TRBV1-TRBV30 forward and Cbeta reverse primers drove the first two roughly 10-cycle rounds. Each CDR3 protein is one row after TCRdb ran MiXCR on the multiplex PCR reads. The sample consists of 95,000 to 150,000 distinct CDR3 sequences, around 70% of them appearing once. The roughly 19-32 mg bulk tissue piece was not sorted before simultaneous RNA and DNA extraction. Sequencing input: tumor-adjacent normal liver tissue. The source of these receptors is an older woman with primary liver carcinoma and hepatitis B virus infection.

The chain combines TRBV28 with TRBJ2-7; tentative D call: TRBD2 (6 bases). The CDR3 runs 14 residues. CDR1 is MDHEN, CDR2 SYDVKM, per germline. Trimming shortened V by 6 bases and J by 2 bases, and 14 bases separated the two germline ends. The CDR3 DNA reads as TGTGCCAGCAGGCAAAACGGGAGTCCCTACGAGCAGTACTTC. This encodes CASRQNGSPYEQYF.

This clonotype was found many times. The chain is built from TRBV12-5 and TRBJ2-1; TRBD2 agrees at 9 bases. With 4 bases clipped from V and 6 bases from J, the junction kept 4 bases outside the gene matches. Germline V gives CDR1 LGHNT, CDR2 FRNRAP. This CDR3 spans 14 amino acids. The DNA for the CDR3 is TGTGCTAGTGGTTATGCGGGAGGGCGCAATGAGCAGTTCTTC. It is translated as CASGYAGGRNEQFF.

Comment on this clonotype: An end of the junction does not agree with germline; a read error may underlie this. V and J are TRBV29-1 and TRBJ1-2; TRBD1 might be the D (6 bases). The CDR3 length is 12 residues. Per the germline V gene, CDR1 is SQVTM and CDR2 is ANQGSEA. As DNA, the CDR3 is TGCTGCGTCGGGGTGGGGGGCTATGTCTACACCTTC. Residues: CCVGVGGYVYTF.

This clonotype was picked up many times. CDR3 sequence: CASSLNPDTQYF. The CDR3, as DNA: TGCGCCAGCAGCCTAAACCCGGATACGCAGTATTTT. The rearrangement links TRBV5-1 to TRBJ2-3; D is undetermined. Trimming took 4 bases from V and 6 from J, leaving 9 bases between them. Germline V gene lookup returns CDR1 SGHRS and CDR2 YFSETQ. The CDR3 contains 12 residues.

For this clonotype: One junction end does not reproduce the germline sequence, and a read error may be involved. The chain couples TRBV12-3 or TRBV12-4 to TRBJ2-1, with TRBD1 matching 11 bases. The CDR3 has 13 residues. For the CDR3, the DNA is TGTGTCAGCAGTTTAGCCCAGGACAGGGGGCAATTCTTC. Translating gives CVSSLAQDRGQFF.

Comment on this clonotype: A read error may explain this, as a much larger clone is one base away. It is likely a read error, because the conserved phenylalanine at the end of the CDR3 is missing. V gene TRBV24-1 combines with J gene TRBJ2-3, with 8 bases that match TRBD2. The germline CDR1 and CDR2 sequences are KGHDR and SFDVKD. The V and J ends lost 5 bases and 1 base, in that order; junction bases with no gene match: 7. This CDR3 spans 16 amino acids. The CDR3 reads CATSGAGGGGTDTQYS. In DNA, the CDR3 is TGTGCCACCAGTGGGGCGGGAGGAGGAGGCACAGATACGCAGTATTCT.

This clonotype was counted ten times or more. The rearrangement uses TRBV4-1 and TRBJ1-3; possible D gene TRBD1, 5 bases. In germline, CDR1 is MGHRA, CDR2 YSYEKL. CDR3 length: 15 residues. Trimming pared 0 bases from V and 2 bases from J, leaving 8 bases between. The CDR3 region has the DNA TGCGCCAGCAGCCAAGAAGCGGGACCTGGAAACACCATATATTTT. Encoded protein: CASSQEAGPGNTIYF.

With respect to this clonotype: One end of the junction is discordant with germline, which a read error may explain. The CDR3 DNA reads as TGCGACAGCAGCCAGGCGATCGGAACAGATACGCAGTATTTT. It codes for CDSSQAIGTDTQYF. The chain links TRBV4-1 to TRBJ2-3; D uncertain. The CDR3 is made up of 14 amino acids. Germline CDR1 reads MGHRA; CDR2 reads YSYEKL.

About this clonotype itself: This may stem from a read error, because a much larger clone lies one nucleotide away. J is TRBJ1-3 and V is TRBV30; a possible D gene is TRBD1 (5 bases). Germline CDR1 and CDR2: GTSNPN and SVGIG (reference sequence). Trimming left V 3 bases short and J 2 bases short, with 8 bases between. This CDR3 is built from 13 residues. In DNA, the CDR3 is TGTGCCTGGAGGTGGGGGACTGGAAACACCATATATTTT. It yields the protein CAWRWGTGNTIYF.

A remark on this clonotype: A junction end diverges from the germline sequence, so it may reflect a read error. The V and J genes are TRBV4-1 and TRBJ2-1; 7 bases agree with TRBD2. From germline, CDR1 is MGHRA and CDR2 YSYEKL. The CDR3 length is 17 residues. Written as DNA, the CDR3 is TGCGCCAACAGCCAAGAACCCAGCGGGAAGGCGGACAATGAGCAGTTCTTC. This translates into CANSQEPSGKADNEQFF.

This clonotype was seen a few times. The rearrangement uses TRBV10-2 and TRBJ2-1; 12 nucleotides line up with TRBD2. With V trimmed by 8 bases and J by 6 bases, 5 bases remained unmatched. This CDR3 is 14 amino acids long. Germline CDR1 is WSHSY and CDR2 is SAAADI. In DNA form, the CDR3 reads TGCGCCAGCTCGGGACTAGCGGGCGGCAATGAGCAGTTCTTC. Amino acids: CASSGLAGGNEQFF.

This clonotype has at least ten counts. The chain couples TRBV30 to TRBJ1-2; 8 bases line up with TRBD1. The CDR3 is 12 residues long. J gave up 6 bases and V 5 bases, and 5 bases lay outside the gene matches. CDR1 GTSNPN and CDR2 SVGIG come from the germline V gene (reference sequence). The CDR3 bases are TGTGCCTGGGGACAGGGATGGGATGGCTACACCTTC. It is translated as CAWGQGWDGYTF. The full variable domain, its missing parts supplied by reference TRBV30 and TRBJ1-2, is SQTIHQWPATLVQPVGSPLSLECTVEGTSNPNLYWYRQAAGRGLQLLFYSVGIGQISSEVPQNLSASRPQDRQFILSSKKLLLSDSGFYLCAWGQGWDGYTFGSGTRLTVV.

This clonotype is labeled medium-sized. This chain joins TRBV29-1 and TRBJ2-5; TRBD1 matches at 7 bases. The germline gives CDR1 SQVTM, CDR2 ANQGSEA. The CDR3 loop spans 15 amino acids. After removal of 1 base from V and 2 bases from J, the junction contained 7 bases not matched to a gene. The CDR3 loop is CSVEGATGEQETQYF. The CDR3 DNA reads TGCAGCGTTGAAGGGGCTACAGGGGAACAAGAGACCCAGTACTTC.

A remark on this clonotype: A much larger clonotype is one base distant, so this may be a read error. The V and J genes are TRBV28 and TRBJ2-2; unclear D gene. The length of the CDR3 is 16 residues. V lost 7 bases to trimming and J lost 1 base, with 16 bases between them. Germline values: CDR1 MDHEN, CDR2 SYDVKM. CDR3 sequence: CASNPNRFLNTGELFF. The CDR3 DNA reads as TGTGCCAGCAACCCTAATAGGTTTTTGAACACCGGGGAGCTGTTTTTT.